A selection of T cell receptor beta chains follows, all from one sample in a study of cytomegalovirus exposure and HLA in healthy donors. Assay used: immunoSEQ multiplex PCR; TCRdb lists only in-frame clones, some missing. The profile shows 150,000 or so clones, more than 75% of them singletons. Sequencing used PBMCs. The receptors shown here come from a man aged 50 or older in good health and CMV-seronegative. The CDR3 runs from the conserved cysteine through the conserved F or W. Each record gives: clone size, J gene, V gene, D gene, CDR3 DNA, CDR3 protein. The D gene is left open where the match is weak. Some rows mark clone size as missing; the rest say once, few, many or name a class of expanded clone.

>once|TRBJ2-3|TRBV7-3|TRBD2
TGTGCCAGCAGCTCAATCACTAGCGGCACAGATACGCAGTATTTT
CASSSITSGTDTQYF
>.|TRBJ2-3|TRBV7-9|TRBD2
TGTGCCAGCAGCCGCAACCTAGCGGGGGTTATAGATACGCAGTATTTT
CASSRNLAGVIDTQYF
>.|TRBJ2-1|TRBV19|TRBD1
TGTGCCAGTAGTGGGGACAGGGGGCTAAACAATGAGCAGTTCTTC
CASSGDRGLNNEQFF
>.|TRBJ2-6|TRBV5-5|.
TGTGCCAGCAGCATGACTCCGAGCTCTGGGGCCAACGTCCTGACTTTC
CASSMTPSSGANVLTF
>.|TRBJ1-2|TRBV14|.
TGTGCCAGCAGCCGGGAGACCTACTATGGCTACACCTTC
CASSRETYYGYTF
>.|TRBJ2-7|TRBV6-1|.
TGTGCCAGCAGTGAAGCCCCCGGCAGGGACATCTCCTACGAGCAGTACTTC
CASSEAPGRDISYEQYF
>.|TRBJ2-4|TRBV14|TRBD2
TGTGCCAGCAGCCCCGGGGGGGGACTAGCCAAAAACATTCAGTACTTC
CASSPGGGLAKNIQYF
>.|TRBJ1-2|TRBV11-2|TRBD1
TGTGCCAGCAGCTTAAAGGGTGGGACAGGAGGTTTCCGTGGCTACACCTTC
CASSLKGGTGGFRGYTF
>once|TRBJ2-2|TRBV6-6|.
TGTGCCAGCAGTTACGGGCGGGGGAACACCGGGGAGCTGTTTTTT
CASSYGRGNTGELFF
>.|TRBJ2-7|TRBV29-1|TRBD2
TGCAGCGTTGGTACTAGCGGGAGGGCCGGGGAGCAGTACTTC
CSVGTSGRAGEQYF
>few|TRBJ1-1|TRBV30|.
TGTGCCTGGAGTGGGGGGCTGGGCACTGAAGCTTTCTTT
CAWSGGLGTEAFF
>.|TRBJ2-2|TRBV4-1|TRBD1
TGCGCCAGCAGCCAAACCGGGACAGGGGCGAACACCGGGGAGCTGTTTTTT
CASSQTGTGANTGELFF
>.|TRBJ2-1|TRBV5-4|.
TGTGCCAGCAGCTTGGGGTTTCGGTCCAATGAGCAGTTCTTC
CASSLGFRSNEQFF
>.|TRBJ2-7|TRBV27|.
TGTGCCAGCAGTTTATTGAGGACGGGACACTCCTACGAGCAGTACTTC
CASSLLRTGHSYEQYF
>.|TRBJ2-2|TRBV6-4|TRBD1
TGTGCCAGCAGTGACGGCTTACAGGGGAGCACCGGGGAGCTGTTTTTT
CASSDGLQGSTGELFF
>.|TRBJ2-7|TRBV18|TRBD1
TGTGCCAGCTCCCCCGGGACAGCCTACGAGCAGTACTTC
CASSPGTAYEQYF
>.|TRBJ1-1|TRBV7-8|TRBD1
TGTGCCAGCAGCAAGGACAGGGTCACTGAAGCTTTCTTT
CASSKDRVTEAFF